This T cell receptor (beta chain) was found in a study of beta chain features in type 1 diabetes. The germline gives CDR1 LNHDA, CDR2 SQIVND (reference sequence). V shed 7 bases and J 10 bases; nucleotides not matched to a gene: 17. The CDR3 consists of 16 residues. The investigators reverse transcribed all of the isolated RNA, so they sequenced expressed TCRB transcripts. Profiling relied on immunoSEQ multiplex PCR, and the TCRdb table lists in-frame clones only, not all of them. The sample lists 900,000 or so clones, roughly 17% occurring once. Study-level findings and limits: Among patients, naive, central memory and Treg TCRB repertoires appeared more similar than among healthy donors.

Only a few counts were recorded for this clone. No antigen is known for it. The rearrangement joins TRBV19 to TRBJ2-1, with 9 bases that match TRBD2. Sequencing input: naive CD4+ T cells from blood. This TCR derives from a woman younger than 30 in good health. The CDR3 spells CASTRSGLASSVEQFF. The CDR3 region has the DNA TGTGCCAGTACTCGCTCTGGACTAGCGTCTAGTGTAGAGCAGTTCTTC.